These 14 T cell receptor beta chains share one sample of origin, sequenced in a study of blood T cell repertoires in COVID-19. Clones were read by immunoSEQ multiplex PCR, and TCRdb kept only the in-frame ones, dropping some. In the table there are under 100,000 clones, around 81% of which are singletons. Sequencing was carried out using peripheral blood. These receptors all come from a man between 50 and 59 years old with acute or convalescent COVID-19.

V usage is TRBV24-1 and J usage is TRBJ1-2; possibly TRBD1 for D (5 bases). V was shortened by 4 bases and J by 7 bases, with 9 bases between the two germline ends. The CDR3 length is 12 residues. Germline V gives CDR1 KGHDR, CDR2 SFDVKD. The CDR3, as DNA: TGTGCCACCAGTGAAGGGGCCCTTGGCTACACCTTC. Its translation is CATSEGALGYTF.

J is TRBJ2-5 and V is TRBV29-1; TRBD2 matches 7 bases. CDR1 is SQVTM and CDR2 is ANQGSEA in the germline V gene. J lost 2 bases, V lost 2 bases, and 5 bases had no gene match. This CDR3 has 14 residues. The CDR3: CSVEPHGGQETQYF. Here the CDR3 DNA reads TGCAGCGTTGAACCCCACGGGGGGCAAGAGACCCAGTACTTC.

This clone showed up just once. The V and J genes are TRBV10-1 and TRBJ2-7; TRBD1 might be the D (6 bases). The V end lost 6 bases, the J end lost 3 bases, and 18 bases lay between the germline ends. In germline, CDR1 is WNHNN, CDR2 SYGVQD (reference sequence). The CDR3 has 15 residues. The CDR3 loop reads CASSHTWTADYEQYF. Written as DNA, the CDR3 is TGCGCCAGCAGCCATACCTGGACAGCAGACTACGAGCAGTACTTC.

This rearrangement joins TRBV7-2 to TRBJ2-7; 7 positions match TRBD1. In germline, CDR1 is SGHTA, CDR2 FQGNSA. This CDR3 region has 14 residues. V gave up 8 bases and J gave up 5 bases; unmatched junction bases: 12. The CDR3 nucleotides read TGTGCCAGCTCCTATATCGGACAGGCTGACGAGCAGTACTTC. It codes for CASSYIGQADEQYF.

The chain links TRBV9 to TRBJ2-1; D gene uncertain. Germline values: CDR1 SGDLS, CDR2 YYNGEE. The CDR3 length is 16 residues. V was trimmed by 4 bases and J by 4 bases, leaving 18 bases between them. The CDR3 DNA follows: TGTGCCAGCAGCTCCACCCCCGGGTCACTGTACAATGAGCAGTTCTTC. Amino acid sequence: CASSSTPGSLYNEQFF.

The chain uses TRBV19 and TRBJ2-7; 7 bases map to TRBD1. This CDR3 region has 15 residues. Germline CDR1 reads LNHDA; CDR2 reads SQIVND (reference sequence). The V segment lost 5 bases and the J segment 0 bases; nucleotides outside the gene matches: 7. The DNA for the CDR3 is TGTGCCAGTAGTCCCCGGGACAGAAGCTCCTACGAGCAGTACTTC. As protein: CASSPRDRSSYEQYF.

The sample holds a few counts of this clone. The chain couples TRBV4-2 to TRBJ2-7; 9 nucleotides match TRBD2. Trimming cost V 0 bases and J 6 bases; bases outside gene matches: 9. The CDR3 covers 16 residues. Germline V gene lookup returns CDR1 LGHNA and CDR2 YNFKEQ. The CDR3 DNA reads TGTGCCAGCAGCCAAGATCTGGCTAGCGGGGTAGTCGAGCAGTACTTC. The encoded protein is CASSQDLASGVVEQYF.

V and J are TRBV9 and TRBJ2-2, with unresolved D. This CDR3 is 13 amino acids long. Trimming removed 3 bases at V and 3 bases at J, with 6 bases between. Germline CDR1 SGDLS, CDR2 YYNGEE. The chain's CDR3 is CASSEQDTGELFF. In nucleotides, the CDR3 is TGTGCCAGCAGCGAACAAGACACCGGGGAGCTGTTTTTT.

The V gene is TRBV25-1, the J gene TRBJ1-1; D is unresolved. This CDR3 has 14 amino acids. CDR1 is MGHDK, CDR2 SYGVNS, per germline. V lost 0 bases, J lost 4 bases, and 9 bases lay in between. CDR3 nucleotide sequence: TGTGCCAGCAGTGAATATTGGGCGGGCACTGAAGCTTTCTTT. Translated: CASSEYWAGTEAFF. The whole variable domain, filled in from reference TRBV25-1 and TRBJ1-1, reads EADIYQTPRYLVIGTGKKITLECSQTMGHDKMYWYQQDPGMELHLIHYSYGVNSTEKGDLSSESTVSRIRTEHFPLTLESARPSHTSQYLCASSEYWAGTEAFFGQGTRLTVV.

V gene TRBV12-3 or TRBV12-4 combines with J gene TRBJ2-7; 7 bases are a match to TRBD1. CDR3 length: 12 residues. J lost 4 bases, V lost 8 bases, and 5 bases had no gene match. CDR3 protein: CASGTVPYEQYF. The CDR3 DNA sequence: TGTGCCAGCGGGACAGTACCATACGAGCAGTACTTC.

This sequence joins TRBV6-2 or TRBV6-3 and TRBJ1-5; TRBD1 matches at 8 bases. The V gene end was trimmed by 5 bases and the J gene end by 3 bases; junction bases not matched to a gene: 3. Germline CDR1 is MNHEY and CDR2 is SVGEGT. This CDR3 is built from 14 residues. The CDR3 nucleotides are TGTGCCAGCAGTCAACAGGGGGTCAATCAGCCCCAGCATTTT. This encodes CASSQQGVNQPQHF.

J is TRBJ2-5 and V is TRBV7-9; 7 bases map to TRBD1. Looked up from germline, CDR1 is SEHNR and CDR2 is FQNEAQ (reference sequence). The CDR3 has 16 amino acids. The J segment lost 5 bases and the V segment lost 5 bases, leaving 14 bases of the junction unmatched. The CDR3, as DNA: TGTGCCAGCAGCGGACCGACAGGGTTCGGGGAGGAGACCCAGTACTTC. Residues: CASSGPTGFGEETQYF.

The chain employs TRBV29-1 and TRBJ2-7; 7 nucleotides align to TRBD2. J lost 2 bases, V lost 6 bases, and 10 bases had no gene match. This CDR3 is 14 amino acids long. Germline V lookup: CDR1 SQVTM, CDR2 ANQGSEA. The CDR3: CSVTHSGYTYEQYF. The DNA for the CDR3 is TGCAGCGTGACCCATAGCGGGTATACCTACGAGCAGTACTTC.

This clone was seen just once. V and J are TRBV11-3 and TRBJ2-1; 11 bases match TRBD1. Germline trimming cut 5 bases from V and 6 bases from J; bases unmatched to any gene: 6. CDR3 length: 15 residues. CDR1 and CDR2 (germline): SGHNT, YENEEA. The CDR3 protein is CASSLGQGVLNEQFF. CDR3 DNA sequence: TGTGCCAGCAGCCTGGGACAGGGGGTCCTCAATGAGCAGTTCTTC.